These 8 T cell receptor beta chains originate from one sample sequenced in a study of shared clonotypes between healthy human individuals. CD45RO-negative, CCR7-selected cells formed the naive CD8 fraction, which excluded terminally differentiated effector memory CD45RA+ cells. The assay was immunoSEQ multiplex PCR, and TCRdb's table has in-frame clones only and misses some. The data show some 1,900,000 clones, approximately 94% seen once. The sample consisted of naive CD8+ T cells sorted from blood. Every receptor here comes from a man aged 18-30 years in good health.

The genes are TRBV27 and TRBJ2-1, with D maybe TRBD2 (6 bases). This CDR3 has 15 amino acids. Germline lookup yields CDR1 MNHEY and CDR2 SMNVEV (reference sequence). V lost 3 bases, J lost 8 bases, and 17 bases lay in between. CDR3 bases: TGTGCCAGCAGTTTTAAGGGGTCAGGAGGGTATGAGCAGTTCTTC. It translates to CASSFKGSGGYEQFF.

The V gene is TRBV7-6, the J gene TRBJ2-7, with D perhaps matching TRBD1 (6 bases). The V gene lost 3 bases and the J gene lost 4 bases, with 13 bases spanning the gap. The germline CDR1 and CDR2 sequences are SGHVS and FNYEAQ. CDR3 length: 14 amino acids. DNA of the CDR3: TGTGCCAGCAGCTTCTCGACAGGTGGTTACGAGCAGTACTTC. Its protein product is CASSFSTGGYEQYF.

The V gene is TRBV9, the J gene TRBJ2-7; 14 nucleotides agree with TRBD2. The CDR3 has 15 amino acids. Germline V CDR1 and CDR2: SGDLS, YYNGEE. V shed 3 bases, J shed 5 bases, and the junction held 4 bases outside the gene matches. The CDR3 loop is CASSGLAGGLNEQYF. CDR3 bases: TGTGCCAGCAGCGGACTAGCGGGGGGGTTGAACGAGCAGTACTTC.

The CDR3 DNA is TGTGCCAGCAGCGTTGAGTCTAGCCCCATCTACGAGCAGTACTTC. Encoded protein: CASSVESSPIYEQYF. This chain links TRBV9 with TRBJ2-7, with D possibly being TRBD2 (5 bases). The germline V gene encodes CDR1 SGDLS and CDR2 YYNGEE. Trimming took 2 bases from V and 3 from J, leaving 15 bases between them. The CDR3 runs to 15 residues.

This clone was found once. V gene TRBV27 combines with J gene TRBJ2-7; tentative D call: TRBD2 (6 bases). The CDR3 runs 15 residues. Between the trimmed V and J ends, which lost 4 bases and 4 bases, there was a span of 17 bases. Germline V gene sequence: CDR1 MNHEY, CDR2 SMNVEV (reference sequence). Here the CDR3 reads CASSYVGLEGYEQYF. The DNA for the CDR3 is TGTGCCAGCAGTTATGTGGGACTGGAAGGATACGAGCAGTACTTC.

A single count supports this clone. Other nucleotide sequences in the sample specify the same CDR3. The chain carries TRBV5-6 and TRBJ2-7; 9 nucleotides align to TRBD1. The V segment lost 2 bases and the J segment 4 bases; nucleotides outside the gene matches: 4. Germline V gene data show CDR1 as SGHDT and CDR2 as YYEEEE. There are 14 residues in the CDR3. DNA for the CDR3: TGTGCCAGCAGCTTTGGGACAGGGAGGTACGAGCAGTACTTC. Protein sequence: CASSFGTGRYEQYF.

J is TRBJ1-4 and V is TRBV27, with TRBD1 matching over 8 bases. V lost 5 bases to trimming and J lost 5 bases; unmatched junction nucleotides: 10. The CDR3 runs to 16 residues. CDR1 MNHEY and CDR2 SMNVEV come from the germline V gene (reference sequence). The CDR3 nucleotides read TGTGCCAGCAGTCCCTTCCCGACAGGGGAAAATGAAAAACTGTTTTTT. Its translation is CASSPFPTGENEKLFF.

CDR3 in amino acids: CASSRQGPGANVLTF. The CDR3 region has the DNA TGTGCCAGCAGCCGGCAGGGGCCCGGGGCCAACGTCCTGACTTTC. This sequence joins TRBV7-9 and TRBJ2-6; TRBD1 is a possible D gene (6 bases). The germline V and J ends were trimmed by 5 bases and 4 bases, with 12 bases remaining between them. Germline V gene sequence: CDR1 SEHNR, CDR2 FQNEAQ (reference sequence). The CDR3 runs 15 residues.